The 26 T cell receptor beta chains below all came from one sample that was sequenced in a study of molecular identifiers for immune sequencing clone quantification. TCRdb used MiXCR to reprocess the PCR reads, holding one entry per CDR3 protein. This sample carries about 65,000 distinct CDR3 sequences, around 18% of them seen once, and the ten largest clones take roughly 1.4%. The specimen sequenced was naive CD8+ T cells from blood, with Jurkat cell RNA spiked in. Subset denoted: FACS-sorted CD8+CD4-CCR7+CD45RA+ naive T cells. The receptors were sampled from a human donor in good health. Some libraries in this study had Jurkat cell RNA spiked in.

In this sample, this clonotype turned up many times. The chain links TRBV20-1 to TRBJ2-2, with D uncertain. Germline CDR1 DFQATT, CDR2 SNEGSKA (reference sequence). This CDR3 has 16 residues. The V gene lost 2 bases and the J gene lost 0 bases, with 13 bases spanning the gap. CDR3 bases: TGCAGTGCTAGATTCTTTGAGGAAGCGAACACCGGGGAGCTGTTTTTT. It specifies CSARFFEEANTGELFF.

To note about this clonotype: A junction boundary mismatches the germline segment, possibly from a read error. CDR3 amino acids: CASSFGTTNEQSF. The CDR3, as DNA: TGTGCCAGCAGCTTCGGGACTACTAATGAGCAGTCCTTC. J is TRBJ2-1 and V is TRBV7-2; 7 bases align to TRBD2. The CDR3 totals 13 residues. CDR1 SGHTA and CDR2 FQGNSA come from the germline V gene.

This clonotype was counted at least ten times. This chain connects TRBV5-4 to TRBJ1-1, with D possibly TRBD1 on 5 matching bases. Germline CDR1 reads SGHNT; CDR2 reads YYREEE (reference sequence). This CDR3 has 16 residues. Trimming took off 0 bases at V and 4 bases at J, with 16 bases between the two ends. The CDR3, as DNA: TGTGCCAGCAGCTTGGACAGGAGAAAGGTGTCCACTGAAGCTTTCTTT. This gives the protein CASSLDRRKVSTEAFF.

In this sample, this clonotype turned up many times. V usage is TRBV20-1 and J usage is TRBJ2-3, with a tentative D call TRBD2 (6 bases). Trimming cost V 0 bases and J 2 bases, with 15 bases left between them. Germline V gives CDR1 DFQATT, CDR2 SNEGSKA (reference sequence). The CDR3 contains 16 residues. The CDR3 DNA follows: TGCAGTGCTAGAGATGTTAGCGGTACCTACACAGATACGCAGTATTTT. As protein: CSARDVSGTYTDTQYF.

This clonotype was recorded many times. The germline gene is not matched at one end of the junction; a read error may be the cause. The rearrangement links TRBV4-3 to TRBJ2-7; the match to TRBD1 covers 10 bases. The CDR3 spans 15 residues. In germline, CDR1 is LGHNA, CDR2 YSLEER. The DNA of the CDR3 is TGCGCCAGCAGCCTCGGGACAGGGGCCGCCTACAAGCAGTACTTC. Its protein product is CASSLGTGAAYKQYF.

This clonotype has ten or more counts. This chain uses TRBV5-5 with TRBJ1-6; perhaps TRBD1 as D (5 bases). Trimming pared 3 bases from V and 7 bases from J, leaving 17 bases between. Germline CDR1 and CDR2: SGHKS and YYEKEE (reference sequence). This CDR3 comprises 16 residues. The CDR3 DNA reads as TGTGCCAGCAGCTACGGCAGTGGGGGAGGAAATTCACCCCTCCACTTT. Its translation: CASSYGSGGGNSPLHF.

This clonotype was picked up one time. The chain joins TRBV7-3 to TRBJ2-7, with 8 positions matching TRBD1. The CDR3 is 15 amino acids. Germline lookup yields CDR1 SGHTA and CDR2 FQGTGA. V was pared by 4 bases and J by 5 bases, with 10 bases of the junction left unmatched. The CDR3 DNA reads TGTGCCAGCAGCTCCGGACAGGGCGGAGAGGACGAGCAGTACTTC. Amino acid sequence: CASSSGQGGEDEQYF.

This clonotype has ten or more counts. The CDR3 is CASRGGGQGDTQYF. In nucleotides, the CDR3 is TGTGCCAGCCGAGGGGGAGGGCAGGGAGATACGCAGTATTTT. The chain recombines TRBV2 with TRBJ2-3, with D perhaps matching TRBD2 (7 bases). Per germline, CDR1 SNHLY and CDR2 FYNNEI. The V and J ends lost 8 bases and 5 bases respectively, with 17 bases between them. The CDR3 totals 14 residues.

This clonotype showed up just a few times. The junction departs from the called germline gene at one end, perhaps through a read error. This chain uses TRBV20-1 with TRBJ1-1; 8 nucleotides match TRBD1. This CDR3 contains 17 residues. Germline V gene lookup returns CDR1 DFQATT and CDR2 SNEGSKA (reference sequence). The CDR3, as DNA: TGCGGTGCTAGGGGCCCGGGACAGGCGGGCATGAACACTGAAGCTTTCTTT. It yields the protein CGARGPGQAGMNTEAFF.

This clonotype was observed a handful of times. Possible read error: a much larger clone is one base away. The chain uses TRBV19 and TRBJ1-5, with a tentative D call TRBD1 (5 bases). The germline V gene encodes CDR1 LNHDA and CDR2 SQIVND (reference sequence). The length of the CDR3 is 16 residues. CDR3 bases: TGTGCCAGTAGTATAGGGGGCCAGGGTATGGATCAGCCCCAGCGTTTT. Protein product: CASSIGGQGMDQPQRF.

A few counts support this clonotype. The J gene is TRBJ2-1, the V gene TRBV19; D not certain. The CDR3 is 14 amino acids. Germline V lookup: CDR1 LNHDA, CDR2 SQIVND (reference sequence). V lost 7 bases to trimming and J lost 9 bases, with 19 bases between them. CDR3 bases: TGTGCCAGTAAGTTAGCTGCGTTCGTAGCTGAGCAGTTCTTC. Translated: CASKLAAFVAEQFF.

The sample holds many counts of this clonotype. The rearrangement uses TRBV12-3 or TRBV12-4 and TRBJ2-2; 12 nucleotides line up with TRBD2. V shed 5 bases, J shed 0 bases, and the junction held 7 bases outside the gene matches. The CDR3 covers 18 residues. The CDR3 bases are TGTGCCAGCAGTGGTACTAGCGGGAGGACACCGAACACCGGGGAGCTGTTTTTT. Translation gives CASSGTSGRTPNTGELFF.

The rearrangement joins TRBV19 to TRBJ1-4; a possible D gene is TRBD1 (5 bases). Germline loops: CDR1 LNHDA, CDR2 SQIVND (reference sequence). V was pared by 5 bases and J by 13 bases, with 23 bases between. This CDR3 spans 15 amino acids. CDR3 region: CASSFAGDLIATLFF. DNA for the CDR3: TGTGCCAGTAGTTTCGCTGGGGACCTAATAGCTACACTGTTTTTT.

The chain links TRBV19 to TRBJ2-7, with 9 bases matching TRBD2. Germline trimming cut 1 base from V and 3 bases from J; bases unmatched to any gene: 7. Germline values: CDR1 LNHDA, CDR2 SQIVND (reference sequence). CDR3 size: 16 residues. CDR3 DNA sequence: TGTGCCAGTAGTATAGGGCTAGCGGGAACGGGCTACGAGCAGTACTTC. It translates to CASSIGLAGTGYEQYF.

This clonotype was picked up many times. This chain uses TRBV4-1 with TRBJ2-7; maybe TRBD1 (6 bases). The CDR3 length is 16 residues. Trimming pared 0 bases from V and 2 bases from J, leaving 14 bases between. CDR1 is MGHRA, CDR2 YSYEKL, per germline. The CDR3 coding sequence is TGCGCCAGCAGCCAAGAGGGTCAGGGGCCACCCTACGAGCAGTACTTC. It is translated as CASSQEGQGPPYEQYF.

Many counts were recorded for this clonotype. The chain has TRBV6-5 and TRBJ1-1; D is unclear. CDR1 MNHEY and CDR2 SVGAGI come from the germline V gene. The CDR3 is 13 amino acids. Trimming shortened V by 4 bases and J by 1 base, and 7 bases separated the two germline ends. CDR3 sequence: CASSSKSNTEAFF. CDR3 nucleotide sequence: TGTGCCAGCAGTTCCAAGTCGAACACTGAAGCTTTCTTT.

For this clonotype: Given a much more abundant clone one base away, this may be a read error. The rearrangement links TRBV5-1 to TRBJ2-3, with D maybe TRBD1 (5 bases). V was trimmed by 2 bases and J by 0 bases, leaving 10 bases between them. Germline loops: CDR1 SGHRS, CDR2 YFSETQ. The CDR3 sequence is 15 residues long. The CDR3 spells CASSLGHLSTDTQYF. The CDR3 coding sequence is TGCGCCAGCAGCTTAGGACACCTAAGCACAGATACGCAGTATTTT.

This clonotype came up many times. The genes are TRBV5-5 and TRBJ2-3; D possibly corresponds to TRBD2 (5 bases). CDR1 and CDR2 (germline): SGHKS, YYEKEE (reference sequence). Trimming cost V 2 bases and J 0 bases, with 16 bases left between them. The CDR3 is made up of 17 amino acids. CDR3 amino acids: CASSFRGLISSTDTQYF. The CDR3 region has the DNA TGTGCCAGCAGCTTTCGCGGGCTCATTTCTAGCACAGATACGCAGTATTTT.

There are many counts of this clonotype. The CDR3 coding sequence is TGTGCCACCAGTGAGATAACCGGGACTAGCGGGAATACCGCGAGCACCGGGGAGCTGTTTTTT. Translation gives CATSEITGTSGNTASTGELFF. The chain recombines TRBV24-1 with TRBJ2-2; TRBD2 matches 13 bases. This CDR3 spans 21 amino acids. The V gene's germline CDR1 is KGHDR and CDR2 SFDVKD. V dropped 4 bases and J dropped 4; count of bases not matched to a gene: 17.

At least ten counts were recorded for this clonotype. The chain couples TRBV9 to TRBJ2-3; D is unresolved. The CDR3 has 13 amino acids. Germline V gene lookup returns CDR1 SGDLS and CDR2 YYNGEE. The V end was cut by 4 bases, the J end by 6 bases, with 12 bases between. The CDR3 DNA is TGTGCCAGCAGCATCCGTCCCCAGGATACGCAGTATTTT. Amino acid sequence: CASSIRPQDTQYF.

The rearrangement links TRBV7-2 to TRBJ2-7; 9 nucleotides align to TRBD1. V was pared by 5 bases and J by 0 bases, with 5 bases of the junction left unmatched. Looked up from germline, CDR1 is SGHTA and CDR2 is FQGNSA. This CDR3 has 15 amino acids. The CDR3 loop is CASSDWDRDSYEQYF. Here the CDR3 DNA reads TGTGCCAGCAGCGACTGGGACAGGGACTCCTACGAGCAGTACTTC.

The sample holds many counts of this clonotype. V is TRBV28 and J is TRBJ2-2; 11 bases match TRBD2. CDR1 and CDR2 from the germline V gene are MDHEN and SYDVKM. V lost 7 bases, J lost 7 bases, and 14 bases stayed unmatched. The CDR3 spans 17 residues. DNA of the CDR3: TGTGCCAGCACTACTTACTTCACTAGCGGGAGTCACGGGGAGCTGTTTTTT. It yields the protein CASTTYFTSGSHGELFF.

In its sample, this clonotype was seen many times. The chain combines TRBV24-1 with TRBJ2-2, with D possibly TRBD1 on 6 matching bases. In germline, CDR1 is KGHDR, CDR2 SFDVKD. The ends were cut back, 0 bases at V and 0 bases at J, with 7 bases in the middle. The CDR3 has 16 residues. For the CDR3, the DNA is TGTGCCACCAGTGATTTGGGACAGACGAACACCGGGGAGCTGTTTTTT. It encodes CATSDLGQTNTGELFF.

A word on this clonotype: A clone one base away is much larger, so this may be a read error. The chain combines TRBV7-9 with TRBJ1-2; 7 nucleotides line up with TRBD1. Per the germline V gene, CDR1 is SEHNR and CDR2 is FQNEAQ (reference sequence). This CDR3 spans 14 amino acids. The CDR3 here is CGSSWGTEDYGYTF. For the CDR3, the DNA is TGTGGCAGCAGCTGGGGGACAGAAGACTATGGCTACACCTTC.

The chain employs TRBV20-1 and TRBJ2-7; TRBD1 might be the D (6 bases). V shed 0 bases and J shed 2 bases, with 20 bases lying between them. Germline V lookup: CDR1 DFQATT, CDR2 SNEGSKA (reference sequence). This CDR3 contains 17 residues. The CDR3: CSARDVQGNGDPYEQYF. The CDR3 nucleotides read TGCAGTGCTAGAGATGTCCAGGGGAATGGTGATCCCTACGAGCAGTACTTC.

This clonotype has a count of ten or more. The V call is TRBV6-5, the J call TRBJ1-4; D is unresolved. With 6 bases removed from V and 1 base from J, the gap between germline ends came to 9 bases. Germline V gives CDR1 MNHEY, CDR2 SVGAGI. The CDR3 contains 14 residues. The CDR3 nucleotides are TGTGCCAGCAGGACCGGTGGAACTAATGAAAAACTGTTTTTT. Residues: CASRTGGTNEKLFF.